These 23 T cell receptor beta chains were sequenced from one sample in a study of molecular identifiers for immune sequencing clone quantification. One entry per CDR3 protein, called by TCRdb with MiXCR from the PCR reads. The sample lists about 320,000 distinct CDR3 sequences, around 21% occurring once. The sample was naive CD8+ T cells from blood, with Jurkat cell RNA spiked in. The subset here: FACS-sorted CD8+CD4-CCR7+CD45RA+ naive T cells. The receptor source for this set is a human donor in good health. Some libraries in this study had Jurkat cell RNA spiked in.

This clonotype was seen repeatedly, ten times or more. V and J are TRBV15 and TRBJ1-6; the D is unclear. The CDR3 runs 14 residues. The V end lost 3 bases, the J end lost 7 bases, and 10 bases lay between the germline ends. Looked up from germline, CDR1 is LNHNV and CDR2 is YYDKDF (reference sequence). This CDR3 is CATSSFQANSPLHF. The CDR3 coding sequence is TGTGCCACCAGCAGTTTTCAGGCCAATTCACCCCTCCACTTT.

This clonotype was detected ten times or more. The V and J genes are TRBV29-1 and TRBJ2-5; TRBD2 aligns across 10 bases. With 2 bases clipped from V and 5 bases from J, the junction kept 11 bases outside the gene matches. CDR1 is SQVTM, CDR2 ANQGSEA, per germline. The CDR3 contains 16 residues. This CDR3 reads CSVELEREGLWETQYF. The CDR3 DNA sequence: TGCAGCGTTGAATTGGAGCGGGAGGGCCTCTGGGAGACCCAGTACTTC. Drawing the rest from reference TRBV29-1 and TRBJ2-5, the complete variable domain is SAVISQKPSRDICQRGTSLTIQCQVDSQVTMMFWYRQQPGQSLTLIATANQGSEATYESGFVIDKFPISRPNLTFSTLTVSNMSPEDSSIYLCSVELEREGLWETQYFGPGTRLLVL.

This clonotype was observed at least ten times. The genes are TRBV29-1 and TRBJ1-1, with 9 bases identical to TRBD1. Germline V gene lookup returns CDR1 SQVTM and CDR2 ANQGSEA. The length of the CDR3 is 16 residues. Unmatched junction bases numbered 12, after V lost 7 bases and J lost 0 bases. In DNA, the CDR3 is TGCAGCGGCGGGCCTCCGACAGGGGGTCTGAACACTGAAGCTTTCTTT. Protein: CSGGPPTGGLNTEAFF. Looking up the rest from reference TRBV29-1 and TRBJ1-1 gives the full variable domain: SAVISQKPSRDICQRGTSLTIQCQVDSQVTMMFWYRQQPGQSLTLIATANQGSEATYESGFVIDKFPISRPNLTFSTLTVSNMSPEDSSIYLCSGGPPTGGLNTEAFFGQGTRLTVV.

This clonotype has a count of ten or more. This chain links TRBV4-3 with TRBJ1-5, with 10 bases matching TRBD1. From germline, CDR1 is LGHNA and CDR2 YSLEER. J lost 0 bases, V lost 3 bases, and 8 bases had no gene match. The CDR3 extends over 18 amino acids. CDR3 DNA: TGCGCCAGCAGCCAGACAGGGGGCGGGAGGTATAGCAATCAGCCCCAGCATTTT. Amino acid sequence: CASSQTGGGRYSNQPQHF.

This clonotype was seen ten or more times. This sequence joins TRBV4-1 and TRBJ2-5; 7 nucleotides agree with TRBD2. The J segment lost 3 bases and the V segment lost 1 base, leaving 5 bases of the junction unmatched. Germline V lookup: CDR1 MGHRA, CDR2 YSYEKL. The CDR3 contains 15 residues. CDR3 in amino acids: CASSQVGGVKETQYF. CDR3 bases: TGCGCCAGCAGCCAAGTGGGGGGGGTGAAAGAGACCCAGTACTTC.

About this clonotype itself: It is likely a read error, because the conserved phenylalanine at the end of the CDR3 is missing. V and J are TRBV12-3 or TRBV12-4 and TRBJ2-5; D is uncertain. The length of the CDR3 is 14 residues. V was clipped by 5 bases and J by 3 bases, with 13 bases between them. This CDR3 is CASSRLGSEETQYL. The CDR3 DNA reads TGTGCCAGCAGTCGCCTTGGGTCCGAAGAGACCCAGTACCTC.

The table lists this clonotype with many counts. CDR3 sequence reads: CASNHQETQYF. The CDR3 nucleotides read TGTGCCAGCAACCACCAAGAGACCCAGTACTTC. This chain uses TRBV2 with TRBJ2-5; no clear D. Trimming stripped 7 bases from V and 0 bases from J, with 3 bases between. Germline V gives CDR1 SNHLY, CDR2 FYNNEI. The CDR3 loop spans 11 amino acids.

Points on this clonotype: Sequence at one end of the junction differs from germline and may be a read error. The gene calls are TRBV7-7 and TRBJ2-3, with D possibly TRBD2 on 6 matching bases. Germline CDR1 reads SSHAT; CDR2 reads FNYEAQ (reference sequence). The CDR3 covers 14 residues. The CDR3 loop reads CASSLSGAPDMQYF. For the CDR3, the DNA is TGTGCTAGCAGCTTATCGGGAGCTCCAGATATGCAGTATTTT.

This clonotype has ten or more counts. This sequence joins TRBV28 and TRBJ2-5; 7 nucleotides line up with TRBD2. V dropped 5 bases and J dropped 2; count of bases not matched to a gene: 5. Germline CDR1 is MDHEN and CDR2 is SYDVKM. The CDR3 has 14 amino acids. CDR3 region: CASSPSGPQETQYF. Written as DNA, the CDR3 is TGTGCCAGCAGTCCTAGCGGACCACAAGAGACCCAGTACTTC.

This clonotype was counted ten times or more. The V call is TRBV11-2, the J call TRBJ2-1, with 10 nucleotides matching TRBD2. The length of the CDR3 is 17 residues. The ends lost 4 bases at V and 3 bases at J; junction bases unmatched: 9. CDR1 is SGHAT, CDR2 FQNNGV, per germline. The CDR3 DNA follows: TGTGCCAGCAGCTCGACTAGCGGGCCCCTCCTCTACAATGAGCAGTTCTTC. It codes for CASSSTSGPLLYNEQFF.

This clonotype was seen many times. This rearrangement joins TRBV19 to TRBJ1-2; tentatively, D is TRBD1 (5 bases). Trimming left V 3 bases short and J 8 bases short, with 13 bases between. Per germline, CDR1 LNHDA and CDR2 SQIVND (reference sequence). This CDR3 spans 13 amino acids. The DNA for the CDR3 is TGTGCCAGTAGTATGGGGCAGGTCGAGGGCTACACCTTC. Translating gives CASSMGQVEGYTF.

This clonotype was counted ten times or more. The chain carries TRBV7-9 and TRBJ1-4, with D perhaps TRBD1 (6 bases). The V end was cut by 4 bases, the J end by 6 bases, with 18 bases between. Germline CDR1 reads SEHNR; CDR2 reads FQNEAQ (reference sequence). CDR3 length equals 16 residues. CDR3 in DNA: TGTGCCAGCAGCTCAGGGGCGGGGACCATGGATGAAAAACTGTTTTTT. Translation gives CASSSGAGTMDEKLFF.

This clonotype has ten or more counts. The chain uses TRBV7-2 and TRBJ2-3; maybe TRBD2 (6 bases). The germline V gene has CDR1 SGHTA and CDR2 FQGNSA. V lost 6 bases and J 4 bases, leaving 23 bases between the germline ends. CDR3 size: 17 residues. As DNA, the CDR3 is TGTGCCAGCAGACAGACATACGGGAGTTCAGGTGCAGATACGCAGTATTTT. Translating gives CASRQTYGSSGADTQYF.

In regard to this clonotype: A read error may explain this, as a much larger clone is one base away. The chain recombines TRBV29-1 with TRBJ1-2, with TRBD1 matching over 8 bases. Germline assignment: CDR1 SQVTM and CDR2 ANQGSEA. CDR3 length equals 12 residues. The CDR3 DNA follows: TGCAGCGTTGACTTCAGGGGGCATGGCTACGCCTTC. Residues: CSVDFRGHGYAF.

This clonotype was observed many times. This chain joins TRBV6-6 and TRBJ2-3, with D perhaps TRBD1 or TRBD2 (5 bases each). The V end was cut by 5 bases, the J end by 3 bases, with 12 bases between. Germline V gives CDR1 MNHNY, CDR2 SVGAGI (reference sequence). The CDR3 runs to 14 residues. The DNA of the CDR3 is TGTGCCAGCAGTCTGTCGGGGCGTACAGATACGCAGTATTTT. Translating it yields CASSLSGRTDTQYF.

The chain uses TRBV4-3 and TRBJ2-2; 8 bases map to TRBD1. This CDR3 spans 15 amino acids. The V and J ends lost 0 bases and 7 bases, in that order; junction bases with no gene match: 4. Germline CDR1 LGHNA, CDR2 YSLEER. The CDR3 DNA reads TGCGCCAGCAGCCAAGAAGACAGGGGTAGCGGGGAGCTGTTTTTT. Encoded protein: CASSQEDRGSGELFF.

This clonotype was detected only a few times. The chain is built from TRBV28 and TRBJ2-5; 7 bases line up with TRBD2. The junction had 7 bases not matched to a gene; V was cut back by 4 bases and J by 2 bases. CDR3 length: 15 residues. Germline CDR1 reads MDHEN; CDR2 reads SYDVKM. CDR3 sequence reads: CASSSVTSNQETQYF. The CDR3 DNA is TGTGCCAGCAGTTCCGTGACTAGCAATCAAGAGACCCAGTACTTC. The whole variable domain, remainder taken from reference TRBV28 and TRBJ2-5, is DVKVTQSSRYLVKRTGEKVFLECVQDMDHENMFWYRQDPGLGLRLIYFSYDVKMKEKGDIPEGYSVSREKKERFSLILESASTNQTSMYLCASSSVTSNQETQYFGPGTRLLVL.

This clonotype was seen ten or more times. The J gene is TRBJ1-2, the V gene TRBV14; D remains unclear. The CDR3 is 14 amino acids. V lost 2 bases and J lost 2, with 9 bases in between. Germline CDR1 and CDR2: SGHDN and FVKESK. In nucleotides, the CDR3 is TGTGCCAGCAGCCAACACGGCGGGAACTATGGCTACACCTTC. It specifies CASSQHGGNYGYTF.

The chain carries TRBV13 and TRBJ2-6; a possible D gene is TRBD1 (6 bases). From germline, CDR1 is PRHDT and CDR2 FYEKMQ (reference sequence). CDR3 length: 18 residues. Trimming removed 3 bases at V and 4 bases at J, with 19 bases between. CDR3: CASSLDKDRPLGANVLTF. In DNA, the CDR3 is TGTGCCAGCAGCTTGGATAAGGACAGACCTCTGGGGGCCAACGTCCTGACTTTC.

V is TRBV27 and J is TRBJ2-7; D is perhaps TRBD1 or TRBD2 (5 bases each). The CDR3 covers 16 residues. The V gene's germline CDR1 is MNHEY and CDR2 SMNVEV (reference sequence). With 6 bases removed from V and 5 bases from J, the gap between germline ends came to 23 bases. The CDR3 DNA reads TGTGCCAGCAGCCTAACCCCGGGGACCGTCAGTGACGAGCAGTACTTC. Its translation: CASSLTPGTVSDEQYF.

This clonotype was picked up a small number of times. V gene TRBV19 combines with J gene TRBJ2-3, with a tentative D call TRBD2 (5 bases). CDR1 is LNHDA, CDR2 SQIVND, per germline (reference sequence). The CDR3 length is 12 residues. V lost 1 base and J 8 bases, leaving 7 bases between the germline ends. This chain's CDR3 is CASSIGEGTQYF. In DNA, the CDR3 is TGTGCCAGTAGTATAGGCGAGGGTACGCAGTATTTT.

This clonotype turned up a few times. V gene TRBV7-9 combines with J gene TRBJ1-6, with D hard to call. The V gene lost 5 bases and the J gene lost 3 bases, with 17 bases spanning the gap. CDR1 SEHNR and CDR2 FQNEAQ come from the germline V gene (reference sequence). The CDR3 contains 17 residues. For the CDR3, the DNA is TGTGCCAGCAGCCCGAGGGATGTTGAACTCTATAATTCACCCCTCCACTTT. Amino acid sequence: CASSPRDVELYNSPLHF.

V gene TRBV6-5 combines with J gene TRBJ2-6; D is undetermined. Germline lookup yields CDR1 MNHEY and CDR2 SVGAGI. The CDR3 runs to 17 residues. V gave up 2 bases and J gave up 0 bases, with 11 bases separating them. The CDR3 nucleotides read TGTGCCAGCAGTTACGGTGGACGGCACTCTGGGGCCAACGTCCTGACTTTC. Residues: CASSYGGRHSGANVLTF.